This T cell receptor (delta chain) was sequenced in a study of gamma-delta chains in newborns, infants, children. Study as a whole: Innate gammadelta T cells reportedly expand polyclonally right after birth, driven by microbial exposure, per the title.

V shed 3 bases and J 1 base; nucleotides not matched to a gene: 17. CDR1 and CDR2 from the germline V gene are GEAIGNYY and EKD. The CDR3 has 19 residues. TCRdb reapplied CATT to the reads. Here the sample spans about 5,400 delta-chain clones, about a fifth being singletons. This clonotype originated in a child who was a newborn, infant or young child, either healthy, febrile or measles-vaccinated (not recorded which). The chain couples TRDV2 to TRDJ1; 9 positions match TRDD3. Sequencing was carried out using blood. The CDR3 loop is CACDGLQLGDHHRTDKLIF. The CDR3 nucleotides are TGTGCCTGTGACGGGCTCCAACTGGGGGACCACCACCGCACCGATAAACTCATCTTT.